These 20 T cell receptor beta chains share one sample of origin, sequenced in a study of CD8+ T cells in alopecia areata. Markers including CD4, CD8alpha, NKG2D and NKG2ACE guided sorting of pooled cutaneous lymph node cells. Extraction of RNA preceded its reverse transcription into cDNA, which served as the sequencing template. Assay used: immunoSEQ multiplex PCR; TCRdb lists only in-frame clones, some missing. There are about 270,000 clones in the sample, none observed a single time. Source material: CD4+ T cells sorted from a lymph node. These receptors came from a C3H/HeJ mouse with alopecia areata. As its MHC haplotype, the strain has H2-k.

With regard to this clone: Genes here carry mouse names. The same CDR3 can be traced to other DNA sequences in this sample. CDR3 amino acids: CASSPTGSSAETLYF. The covered CDR3 bases are TGTGCCAGCAGTCCGACTGGGAGTAGTGCAGAA. V and J are TRBV14 and TRBJ2-3, with TRBD2 matching over 7 bases. The CDR3 end lies 4 residues beyond the end of the read and is filled in from the germline J gene. V gave up 4 bases and J gave up 0 bases; unmatched junction bases: 5. The CDR3 has 15 residues. Germline V gene lookup returns CDR1 SGHDT and CDR2 FRDEAV. Combining the CDR3 with reference TRBV14 and TRBJ2-3 gives the whole variable domain EAGVTQSPRYAVLQEGQAVSFWCDPISGHDTLYWYQQPRDQGPQLLVYFRDEAVIDNSQLPSDRFSAVRPKGTNSTLKIQSAKQGDTATYLCASSPTGSSAETLYFGSGTRLTVL.

About this clone itself: The genes are named according to mouse. The CDR3 extends 4 residues past the end of the read, so its final part is completed from the germline J gene. Other DNA variants within this sample encode the same CDR3. The chain couples TRBV19 to TRBJ2-3, with D hard to call. Germline V gives CDR1 FNHDT, CDR2 SITEND (reference sequence). The CDR3 spans 14 residues. With 3 bases removed from V and 3 bases from J, the gap between germline ends came to 11 bases. CDR3 DNA, as far as it was read: TGTGCCAGCAGTACAGGCAGAGGGGCAGAA. Its protein product is CASSTGRGAE. The entire CDR3 protein is CASSTGRGAETLYF.

About this clone: Mouse gene names and germline throughout. The read is 4 residues too short to cover the CDR3 end, so that end is filled in from the germline J gene. The genes are TRBV19 and TRBJ2-3; no definite D call. CDR1 and CDR2 (germline): FNHDT, SITEND (reference sequence). The V and J ends lost 2 bases and 0 bases respectively, with 10 bases between them. This CDR3 spans 15 amino acids. The sequenced part of the CDR3 DNA is TGTGCCAGCAGTATTCCGACAACTAGTGCAGAA. Translating it yields CASSIPTTSAE. The full CDR3 sequence reads CASSIPTTSAETLYF.

This clone was observed a handful of times. The gene names given are mouse names. Read data end 4 residues before the CDR3 end; the end is taken from the germline J gene. The genes are TRBV5 and TRBJ2-2; 8 bases align to TRBD1. CDR1 is LGHNA, CDR2 YNLKQL, per germline (reference sequence). There are 16 residues in the CDR3. Germline trimming cut 0 bases from V and 3 bases from J; bases unmatched to any gene: 3. CDR3 region: CASSQENRGDTGQLYF. Partial CDR3 DNA: TGTGCCAGCAGCCAAGAGAACAGGGGGGACACCGGG.

This clone was counted a few times. Gene names and germline refer to mouse. Read sequence stops 4 residues before the CDR3 end, and the germline J gene provides the missing end. This rearrangement joins TRBV13-2 to TRBJ2-5; perhaps TRBD2 as D (7 bases). The CDR3 is 16 residues long. Germline CDR1 is NNHNN and CDR2 is SYGAGS (reference sequence). Here the CDR3 reads CASGEGGRGARDTQYF. CDR3 DNA, as far as it was read: TGTGCCAGCGGTGAGGGCGGCCGGGGGGCACGAGAC.

Of note for this clone: The gene names here belong to mouse. CDR3 DNA, as far as it was read: TGTGCCAGCAGCCTCTCCCGGGACAAACAAGAC. Its protein is CASSLSRDKQD. The full CDR3 sequence reads CASSLSRDKQDTQYF. The chain carries TRBV5 and TRBJ2-5; D might be TRBD1 (6 bases). Read sequence stops 4 residues before the CDR3 end, and the germline J gene provides the missing end. There are 15 residues in the CDR3. CDR1 LGHNA and CDR2 YNLKQL come from the germline V gene (reference sequence). V was clipped by 4 bases and J by 3 bases, with 14 bases between them.

This clone occurred a few times. Gene names follow the mouse nomenclature. The CDR3 is cut off 4 residues early in the read; its end comes from the germline J gene. This chain uses TRBV31 with TRBJ2-1; a weak D match, TRBD1 (8 bases). Deletions cut 3 bases from V and 1 base from J, with 13 bases between. This CDR3 is 15 amino acids long. Germline CDR1 reads GKSSPN; CDR2 reads SITVG. This chain's CDR3 is CAWRTQGGNYAEQFF. The sequenced CDR3 bases are TGTGCCTGGAGAACACAGGGGGGGAACTATGCT.

Remarks on this clone: Gene names are the mouse ones. Sequencing ends 4 residues short of the CDR3 end; the germline J gene provides the rest. In the same sample, other DNA sequences code for this CDR3. This chain uses TRBV13-2 with TRBJ2-5, with 10 nucleotides matching TRBD1. Germline-derived CDR1 and CDR2 are NNHNN and SYGAGS (reference sequence). The CDR3 length is 14 residues. CDR3 sequence: CASGAGTGVDTQYF. The covered CDR3 bases are TGTGCCAGCGGTGCCGGGACAGGGGTAGAC.

Of note for this clone: A much larger clone lies one base from this, so it may be a read error. Germline and genes: mouse. The CDR3 extends 3 residues past the end of the read, so its final part is completed from the germline J gene. This CDR3 is also generated by other DNA sequences in the sample. The chain couples TRBV5 to TRBJ1-6, with 7 bases aligning to TRBD1. TRBJ1-6 is annotated as an ORF whose role is uncertain. CDR1 is LGHNA and CDR2 is YNLKQL in the germline V gene (reference sequence). The V gene end was trimmed by 5 bases and the J gene end by 5 bases; junction bases not matched to a gene: 0. The CDR3 loop spans 13 amino acids. This CDR3 reads CASSGTDNSPLYF. CDR3 bases read: TGTGCCAGCAGCGGGACAGATAATTCGCCC.

As to this clone: Mouse germline and gene names are used. The sequenced fragment ends 4 residues before the CDR3 boundary, so the rest is inferred from the germline J gene. The same CDR3 also results from other DNA sequences found in this sample. This chain links TRBV5 with TRBJ2-3; 8 positions match TRBD1. The CDR3 contains 15 residues. V shed 6 bases, J shed 1 base, and the junction held 6 bases outside the gene matches. CDR1 and CDR2 (germline): LGHNA, YNLKQL (reference sequence). The chain's CDR3 is CASSPDRGGAETLYF. The CDR3 bases that were read are TGTGCCAGCAGTCCCGACAGGGGTGGTGCAGAA.

In the case of this clone: Genes here carry mouse names. The sequence runs out 4 residues before the end of the CDR3; the remainder is reconstructed from the germline J gene. V and J are TRBV5 and TRBJ2-2; D possibly corresponds to TRBD1 (5 bases). The germline V gene has CDR1 LGHNA and CDR2 YNLKQL (reference sequence). V was shortened by 3 bases and J by 3 bases, with 5 bases between the two germline ends. The length of the CDR3 is 13 residues. The CDR3 DNA, read in part, is TGTGCCAGCAGCCACAGGGACACCGGG. Translation: CASSHRDTG. The whole CDR3 reads CASSHRDTGQLYF.

Worth noting for this clone: Germline and genes here are mouse. The read falls 4 residues short of the CDR3 end, and the missing part is taken from the germline J gene. The chain has TRBV13-1 and TRBJ2-1; the D gene is possibly TRBD1 (6 bases). The CDR3 is 14 amino acids. Trimming took 4 bases from V and 1 from J, leaving 9 bases between them. The germline CDR1 and CDR2 sequences are NSHNY and SYGAGN. Incomplete CDR3 DNA: TGTGCCAGCAGTCTGGGACAAAACTATGCT. As protein: CASSLGQNYA. In full, the CDR3 is CASSLGQNYAEQFF.

A remark on this clone: Genes and germline come from the mouse. The sequence runs out 4 residues before the end of the CDR3; the remainder is reconstructed from the germline J gene. The chain joins TRBV1 to TRBJ2-1, with 11 bases that match TRBD2. Germline assignment: CDR1 NSQYPW and CDR2 LRSPGD (reference sequence). CDR3 length: 14 residues. The CDR3 is CTCRDWGAGAEQFF. The CDR3 DNA, read in part, is TGCACCTGCAGGGACTGGGGGGCCGGGGCT.

This clone showed up just a few times. The gene names given are mouse names. The read stops 4 residues short of the end of the CDR3; the missing end is completed from the germline J gene. This rearrangement joins TRBV1 to TRBJ2-1, with D tentatively TRBD1 (5 bases). This CDR3 is built from 13 residues. Germline loops: CDR1 NSQYPW, CDR2 LRSPGD (reference sequence). The V end lost 5 bases, the J end lost 4 bases, and 9 bases lay between the germline ends. The CDR3: CTCSRGGYAEQFF. CDR3 bases read: TGCACCTGCAGTAGGGGAGGATATGCT. Looking up the rest from reference TRBV1 and TRBJ2-1 gives the full variable domain: VTLLEQNPRWRLVPRGQAVNLRCILKNSQYPWMSWYQQDLQKQLQWLFTLRSPGDKEVKSLPGADYLATRVTDTELRLQVANMSQGRTLYCTCSRGGYAEQFFGPGTRLTVL.

On this clone itself: The germline and genes are mouse ones. The observed sequence ends 3 residues before the CDR3 terminus, with the missing tail filled in from the germline J gene. V usage is TRBV5 and J usage is TRBJ1-6; no firm D call. TRBJ1-6 is filed as an ORF, its function uncertain. V was shortened by 2 bases and J by 8 bases, with 10 bases between the two germline ends. The CDR3 is 14 amino acids. Germline V gene lookup returns CDR1 LGHNA and CDR2 YNLKQL (reference sequence). The CDR3 loop is CASSQRQAYSPLYF. The covered CDR3 bases are TGTGCCAGCAGCCAACGACAAGCATATTCGCCC.

In regard to this clone: The gene names here belong to mouse. The read terminates 4 residues before the CDR3 end, so the remaining end is supplied by the germline J gene. This chain links TRBV31 with TRBJ1-2, with D maybe TRBD1 (5 bases). CDR3 length: 13 residues. CDR1 and CDR2 from the germline V gene are GKSSPN and SITVG. V was shortened by 3 bases and J by 0 bases, with 8 bases between the two germline ends. The CDR3 loop reads CAWSTGANSDYTF. The covered CDR3 bases are TGTGCCTGGAGCACAGGAGCAAACTCC.

This clone showed up just a few times. A much bigger clone sits one base away, suggesting this may be a read error. Gene names follow the mouse nomenclature. The read ends 4 residues before the CDR3 terminus; that terminus is restored from the germline J gene. The rearrangement links TRBV4 to TRBJ2-1; the match to TRBD2 covers 9 bases. V trimming: 5 bases; J trimming: 1 base; junction bases outside the gene matches: 0. Germline CDR1 and CDR2: LGHDT and YNNKQL (reference sequence). This CDR3 is 14 amino acids long. The CDR3 reads CASSDWGNYAEQFF. CDR3 bases read: TGTGCCAGCAGCGACTGGGGGAACTATGCT.

In its sample, this clone was seen a few times. Gene names denote mouse genes. The CDR3 goes on 4 residues after the read ends, and that part is filled in from the germline J gene. This chain connects TRBV13-3 to TRBJ2-1, with 8 bases that match TRBD1. The CDR3 is 15 amino acids. V was clipped by 1 base and J by 6 bases; unmatched bases: 6. Germline V CDR1 and CDR2: NNHDY, SYVADS. CDR3 DNA, as far as it was read: TGTGCCAGCAGTGATTTCCAGGGGGCGCTTGCT. This sequence encodes CASSDFQGALA. From start to end, the CDR3 is CASSDFQGALAEQFF.

This clone was seen many times. These gene names are mouse names. The read halts 4 residues ahead of the CDR3 end, with the missing end drawn from the germline J gene. V is TRBV17 and J is TRBJ2-1; D might be TRBD1 (6 bases). The ends were cut back, 2 bases at V and 3 bases at J, with 8 bases in the middle. The length of the CDR3 is 14 residues. From germline, CDR1 is MNHDT and CDR2 YYDKIL. CDR3 residues: CASSRRGSYAEQFF. The CDR3 DNA, read in part, is TGTGCTAGCAGTAGAAGGGGGAGCTATGCT.

As for this clone: Genes here carry mouse names. CDR3 amino acids: CASSPTGANSDYTF. CDR3 DNA, as far as it was read: TGTGCCAGCAGTCCAACAGGGGCAAACTCC. The chain recombines TRBV13-3 with TRBJ1-2, with TRBD1 matching over 7 bases. The DNA ends 4 residues before the CDR3 does, and the rest of the CDR3 is filled in from the germline J gene. The CDR3 is made up of 14 amino acids. Germline CDR1 is NNHDY and CDR2 is SYVADS. Germline trimming cut 4 bases from V and 0 bases from J; bases unmatched to any gene: 3.